This TCR beta chain was recovered during a study of PD-L1 blockade in urothelial cancer. Time point meaning: pretreatment peripheral blood. Every patient provided from 1 to 8 samples, collected pretreatment and on-treatment. TCRdb's copy holds only in-frame clones and misses some; the assay was immunoSEQ multiplex PCR. This sample has some 52,000 clones, with 75% found just once. There are 15 residues in the CDR3. V lost 6 bases, J lost 2 bases, and 8 bases stayed unmatched. Per the germline V gene, CDR1 is MNHNS and CDR2 is SASEGT. This chain joins TRBV6-1 and TRBJ2-7, with 9 bases that match TRBD2. Material: PBMCs, obtained around atezolizumab (anti-PD-L1) treatment. This receptor was obtained from a man in his 70s with urothelial cancer. CDR3 coding DNA: TGTGCCAGCAGAAGATCCAGGACTAGCGCCTACGAGCAGTACTTC. This encodes CASRRSRTSAYEQYF.